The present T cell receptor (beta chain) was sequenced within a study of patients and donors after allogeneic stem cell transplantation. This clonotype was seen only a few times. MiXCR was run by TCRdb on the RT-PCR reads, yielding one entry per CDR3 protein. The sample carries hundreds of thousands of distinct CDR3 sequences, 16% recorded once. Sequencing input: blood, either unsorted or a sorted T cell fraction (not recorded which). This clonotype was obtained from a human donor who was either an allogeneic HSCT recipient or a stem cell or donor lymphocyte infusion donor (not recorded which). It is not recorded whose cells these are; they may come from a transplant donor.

The CDR3 is CASSVGSVPYEQYF. For the CDR3, the DNA is TGTGCCAGCAGCGTAGGGAGCGTACCCTACGAGCAGTACTTC. The chain couples TRBV9 to TRBJ2-7; the D is unclear. There are 14 residues in the CDR3. Per the germline V gene, CDR1 is SGDLS and CDR2 is YYNGEE. Trimming removed 0 bases from V and 2 bases from J, with 9 bases in between.